Included here is one T cell receptor beta chain sequence, with context. Primers for the PCR totalled 60 Vbeta and 13 Jbeta. Clones were read by immunoSEQ multiplex PCR, and TCRdb kept only the in-frame ones, dropping some. The data show roughly 150,000 clones, with roughly 85% seen just once and 7.5% to 9.5% held by the top ten. This sample is drawn from a study of cytomegalovirus exposure and HLA in healthy donors. The V and J ends lost 2 bases and 7 bases, in that order; junction bases with no gene match: 8. CDR3 length: 15 amino acids. Per the germline V gene, CDR1 is SGHVS and CDR2 is FQNEAQ. This chain links TRBV7-8 with TRBJ1-5; 7 bases are a match to TRBD1. The sample taken for sequencing was PBMCs. The sequence came from a male donor in good health and CMV-seropositive. The chain's CDR3 is CASSLKTGTGQPQHF. CDR3 sequence (DNA): TGTGCCAGCAGCTTAAAGACAGGGACGGGGCAGCCCCAGCATTTT.